One sample yielded the 5 T cell receptor beta chains listed below, sequenced in a study of blood T cell repertoires in COVID-19. Some clones are missing from TCRdb's copy, which holds only in-frame ones; the method was immunoSEQ multiplex PCR. The top ten hold roughly 10% of the sample, which has approximately 220,000 clones, roughly 80% seen once. Sequences were obtained from peripheral blood. The receptors originated from a woman older than 75 with acute or convalescent COVID-19.

The chain joins TRBV5-5 to TRBJ1-4; tentative D call: TRBD1 (5 bases). The length of the CDR3 is 15 residues. With 1 base removed from V and 7 bases from J, the gap between germline ends came to 14 bases. Germline CDR1 and CDR2: SGHKS and YYEKEE (reference sequence). The CDR3 nucleotides read TGTGCCAGCAGCTTGAGAGCGGCCGGGGGTGAAAAACTGTTTTTT. Amino acids: CASSLRAAGGEKLFF.

This clone was seen a single time. The chain links TRBV10-3 to TRBJ2-1, with D tentatively TRBD2 (6 bases). The germline CDR1 and CDR2 sequences are ENHRY and SYGVKD. The CDR3 contains 16 residues. Trimming removed 6 bases at V and 5 bases at J, with 20 bases between. The CDR3: CAIRDPGSKGDNEQFF. The CDR3 coding sequence is TGTGCCATCAGGGACCCCGGGAGCAAAGGGGACAATGAGCAGTTCTTC.

V usage is TRBV20-1 and J usage is TRBJ2-1; the match to TRBD2 covers 7 bases. Germline trimming cut 4 bases from V and 13 bases from J; bases unmatched to any gene: 4. The CDR3 has 10 amino acids. Germline V gene data show CDR1 as DFQATT and CDR2 as SNEGSKA (reference sequence). In DNA, the CDR3 is TGCAGTGCTACAAGCGGGACTCAGTTCTTC. Translation gives CSATSGTQFF.

The chain combines TRBV11-2 with TRBJ2-7, with D possibly matching TRBD2 (5 bases). V gave up 5 bases and J gave up 3 bases, with 11 bases separating them. The CDR3 covers 13 residues. Germline CDR1 and CDR2: SGHAT and FQNNGV. The CDR3 loop is CASSPTGVYEQYF. The DNA of the CDR3 is TGTGCCAGCAGCCCCACCGGGGTCTACGAGCAGTACTTC.

The V and J genes are TRBV29-1 and TRBJ2-7; 9 nucleotides line up with TRBD1. The CDR3 runs to 13 residues. Losses at the gene ends were 4 bases for V and 1 base for J; bases not matched to a gene: 2. Per germline, CDR1 SQVTM and CDR2 ANQGSEA. The CDR3 DNA is TGCAGCGTTGGGGGACAGGGATCCTACGAGCAGTACTTC. Its protein is CSVGGQGSYEQYF.